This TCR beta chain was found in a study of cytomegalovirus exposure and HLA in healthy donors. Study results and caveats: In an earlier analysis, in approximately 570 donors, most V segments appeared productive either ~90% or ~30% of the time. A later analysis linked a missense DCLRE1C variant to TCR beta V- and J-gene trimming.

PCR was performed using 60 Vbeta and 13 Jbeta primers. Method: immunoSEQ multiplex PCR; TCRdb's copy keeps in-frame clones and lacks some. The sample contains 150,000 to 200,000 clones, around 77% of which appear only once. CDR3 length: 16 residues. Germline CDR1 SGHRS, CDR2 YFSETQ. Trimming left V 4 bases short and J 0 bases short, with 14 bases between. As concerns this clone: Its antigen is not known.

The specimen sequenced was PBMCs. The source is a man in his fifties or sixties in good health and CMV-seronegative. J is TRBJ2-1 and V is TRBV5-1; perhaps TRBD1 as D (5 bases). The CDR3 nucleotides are TGCGCCAGCAGCCCGTGGACACGGAGCTCCTACAATGAGCAGTTCTTC. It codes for CASSPWTRSSYNEQFF.